This is a list of T cell receptor beta chains from one sample in a study of neurological immune-mediated disorders. MiXCR, run by TCRdb on the 5' RACE reads, gives a single entry per CDR3 protein. Altogether around 60,000 distinct CDR3 sequences are present, 3% to 4% being singletons, with the ten largest covering 6% to 8.5%. Material: PBMCs. The receptors here all came from a woman between 55 and 75 years old with multiple sclerosis. Each CDR3 is given with its conserved first and last residue. D genes are given only for firm matches. The listing skips clone size in some rows; elsewhere it reads once, few, many or a size class.

cdr3_length: 13
clone_size: many
j_call: TRBJ2-1
v_call: TRBV9
d_call: .
cdr3_aa: CASSGESYNEQFF
cdr3_nt: TGTGCCAGCAGCGGGGAGTCCTACAATGAGCAGTTCTTC

cdr3_length: 16
clone_size: many
j_call: TRBJ2-4
v_call: TRBV5-1
d_call: TRBD2
cdr3_aa: CASTPTAREGGDIQYF
cdr3_nt: TGCGCCAGCACTCCTACGGCAAGGGAGGGAGGAGACATTCAGTACTTC

cdr3_length: 16
clone_size: many
j_call: TRBJ2-3
v_call: TRBV20-1
d_call: TRBD2
cdr3_aa: CSAAGLAGGGTDTQYF
cdr3_nt: TGCAGTGCGGCGGGACTAGCGGGAGGGGGCACAGATACGCAGTATTTT

cdr3_length: 14
clone_size: many
j_call: TRBJ1-1
v_call: TRBV4-3
d_call: .
cdr3_aa: CASSQDVRVAEAFF
cdr3_nt: TGCGCCAGCAGCCAAGATGTGAGGGTGGCTGAAGCTTTCTTT

cdr3_length: 15
clone_size: many
j_call: TRBJ2-4
v_call: TRBV28
d_call: TRBD2
cdr3_aa: CASSFGGGRKNIQYF
cdr3_nt: TGTGCCAGCAGTTTCGGGGGGGGGCGCAAAAACATTCAGTACTTC

cdr3_length: 17
clone_size: many
j_call: TRBJ2-1
v_call: TRBV10-3
d_call: .
cdr3_aa: CAISEYGDQPRYNEQFF
cdr3_nt: TGTGCCATCAGTGAGTATGGGGACCAGCCCCGCTACAATGAGCAGTTCTTC

cdr3_length: 13
clone_size: many
j_call: TRBJ1-2
v_call: TRBV20-1
d_call: .
cdr3_aa: CSASPGINYGYTF
cdr3_nt: TGCAGTGCTAGTCCCGGGATTAACTATGGCTACACCTTC

cdr3_length: 13
clone_size: many
j_call: TRBJ2-3
v_call: TRBV7-9
d_call: .
cdr3_aa: CASSWGSTDTQYF
cdr3_nt: TGTGCCAGCAGCTGGGGGAGCACAGATACGCAGTATTTT

cdr3_length: 17
clone_size: many
j_call: TRBJ1-2
v_call: TRBV6-5
d_call: .
cdr3_aa: CASSYSPGRTRNYGYTF
cdr3_nt: TGTGCCAGCAGTTACTCGCCAGGACGGACGCGAAACTATGGCTACACCTTC

cdr3_length: 16
clone_size: .
j_call: TRBJ2-2
v_call: TRBV7-9
d_call: TRBD1
cdr3_aa: CASSLWTGSIAGELFF
cdr3_nt: TGTGCCAGCAGCTTATGGACAGGGAGTATCGCCGGGGAGCTGTTTTTT

cdr3_length: 15
clone_size: .
j_call: TRBJ2-1
v_call: TRBV10-1
d_call: .
cdr3_aa: CASSESVGFRNAQFF
cdr3_nt: TGCGCCAGCAGTGAGTCGGTAGGCTTCCGGAATGCGCAGTTCTTC

cdr3_length: 14
clone_size: many
j_call: TRBJ2-5
v_call: TRBV5-1
d_call: .
cdr3_aa: CASSLDTTQETQYF
cdr3_nt: TGCGCCAGCAGCTTGGACACTACACAAGAGACCCAGTACTTC

cdr3_length: 12
clone_size: .
j_call: TRBJ2-1
v_call: TRBV7-6
d_call: .
cdr3_aa: CASSLFPNEQFF
cdr3_nt: TGTGCCAGCAGCCTCTTTCCCAATGAGCAGTTCTTC

cdr3_length: 13
clone_size: many
j_call: TRBJ2-5
v_call: TRBV7-6
d_call: .
cdr3_aa: CASSLDPKETQYF
cdr3_nt: TGTGCCAGCAGCTTAGACCCGAAAGAGACCCAGTACTTC

cdr3_length: 14
clone_size: many
j_call: TRBJ1-1
v_call: TRBV10-3
d_call: .
cdr3_aa: CAISPHGGDTEAFF
cdr3_nt: TGTGCCATCAGTCCCCATGGTGGGGACACTGAAGCTTTCTTT

cdr3_length: 13
clone_size: many
j_call: TRBJ2-1
v_call: TRBV6-1
d_call: .
cdr3_aa: CASSTRPLHEQFF
cdr3_nt: TGTGCCAGCAGTACCCGGCCCCTCCATGAGCAGTTCTTC

cdr3_length: 14
clone_size: many
j_call: TRBJ2-1
v_call: TRBV20-1
d_call: TRBD1
cdr3_aa: CSAPRQGTGGIVFF
cdr3_nt: TGCAGTGCTCCCCGGCAAGGGACAGGGGGCATTGTGTTCTTC

cdr3_length: 17
clone_size: many
j_call: TRBJ1-3
v_call: TRBV12-3/TRBV12-4
d_call: TRBD1
cdr3_aa: CASRPLRGRIFGNTIYF
cdr3_nt: TGTGCCAGCAGACCCCTCAGGGGGCGAATTTTTGGAAACACCATATATTTT

cdr3_length: 15
clone_size: many
j_call: TRBJ2-3
v_call: TRBV5-1
d_call: .
cdr3_aa: CASSYSGVKWDTQYF
cdr3_nt: TGCGCCAGCAGCTACTCCGGGGTAAAGTGGGATACGCAGTATTTT

cdr3_length: 13
clone_size: many
j_call: TRBJ2-4
v_call: TRBV28
d_call: .
cdr3_aa: CASSFEVKNIQYF
cdr3_nt: TGTGCCAGCAGTTTCGAGGTCAAAAACATTCAGTACTTC

cdr3_length: 12
clone_size: many
j_call: TRBJ2-7
v_call: TRBV20-1
d_call: TRBD1
cdr3_aa: CSATPGGREQYF
cdr3_nt: TGCAGTGCTACCCCAGGGGGCAGAGAGCAGTACTTC

cdr3_length: 15
clone_size: many
j_call: TRBJ1-6
v_call: TRBV5-1
d_call: .
cdr3_aa: CASSLVPGGDSPLHF
cdr3_nt: TGCGCCAGCAGCTTGGTTCCAGGTGGGGACTCACCCCTCCACTTT

cdr3_length: 20
clone_size: many
j_call: TRBJ2-1
v_call: TRBV11-2
d_call: TRBD1
cdr3_aa: CASSVRDRAIRRHPDNEQFF
cdr3_nt: TGTGCCAGCAGCGTACGGGACAGGGCAATCAGGCGCCACCCCGACAATGAGCAGTTCTTC

cdr3_length: 15
clone_size: many
j_call: TRBJ2-1
v_call: TRBV9
d_call: .
cdr3_aa: CASSVQGGARNEQFF
cdr3_nt: TGTGCCAGCAGCGTACAGGGTGGGGCTAGAAATGAGCAGTTCTTC

cdr3_length: 16
clone_size: many
j_call: TRBJ2-1
v_call: TRBV28
d_call: TRBD2
cdr3_aa: CASSTTSGSPYNEQFF
cdr3_nt: TGTGCCAGCAGCACTACTAGCGGGAGCCCGTACAATGAGCAGTTCTTC

cdr3_length: 14
clone_size: many
j_call: TRBJ1-4
v_call: TRBV9
d_call: .
cdr3_aa: CASSVSGINEKLFF
cdr3_nt: TGTGCCAGCAGCGTTTCGGGGATTAATGAAAAACTGTTTTTT

cdr3_length: 13
clone_size: many
j_call: TRBJ1-1
v_call: TRBV20-1
d_call: .
cdr3_aa: CSARKRGHTEAFF
cdr3_nt: TGCAGTGCTAGGAAGAGAGGGCACACTGAAGCTTTCTTT

cdr3_length: 15
clone_size: many
j_call: TRBJ2-7
v_call: TRBV20-1
d_call: .
cdr3_aa: CSARDETVITYEQYF
cdr3_nt: TGCAGTGCTAGAGATGAGACAGTTATAACCTACGAGCAGTACTTC

cdr3_length: 15
clone_size: many
j_call: TRBJ2-4
v_call: TRBV5-1
d_call: .
cdr3_aa: CASSPTGLAKNIQYF
cdr3_nt: TGCGCCAGCAGCCCCACAGGGCTAGCCAAAAACATTCAGTACTTC

cdr3_length: 17
clone_size: many
j_call: TRBJ2-5
v_call: TRBV5-1
d_call: TRBD1
cdr3_aa: CASSLVPLTGYGETQYF
cdr3_nt: TGCGCCAGCAGCTTGGTACCACTGACAGGGTACGGAGAGACCCAGTACTTC

cdr3_length: 17
clone_size: few
j_call: TRBJ2-7
v_call: TRBV7-6
d_call: TRBD1
cdr3_aa: CASSWDMGQSPPYEQYF
cdr3_nt: TGTGCCAGCAGCTGGGATATGGGACAGTCTCCTCCCTACGAGCAGTACTTC

cdr3_length: 15
clone_size: few
j_call: TRBJ1-4
v_call: TRBV6-5
d_call: .
cdr3_aa: CASSYDGITNEKLFF
cdr3_nt: TGTGCCAGCAGTTACGACGGGATTACTAATGAAAAACTGTTTTTT

cdr3_length: 16
clone_size: many
j_call: TRBJ2-3
v_call: TRBV11-3
d_call: .
cdr3_aa: CASLESTWDARYTQYF
cdr3_nt: TGTGCCAGCCTAGAATCAACCTGGGACGCACGATATACGCAGTATTTT

cdr3_length: 16
clone_size: many
j_call: TRBJ1-1
v_call: TRBV5-1
d_call: .
cdr3_aa: CASSLAAGRMNTEAFF
cdr3_nt: TGCGCCAGCAGCTTGGCGGCAGGGAGAATGAACACTGAAGCTTTCTTT

cdr3_length: 19
clone_size: many
j_call: TRBJ2-1
v_call: TRBV5-6
d_call: TRBD2
cdr3_aa: CASSLLRTSGGGSYNEQFF
cdr3_nt: TGTGCCAGCAGCTTGCTTAGGACTAGCGGGGGGGGGTCCTACAATGAGCAGTTCTTC

cdr3_length: 13
clone_size: many
j_call: TRBJ2-7
v_call: TRBV7-9
d_call: TRBD1
cdr3_aa: CASSLTGGYEQYF
cdr3_nt: TGTGCCAGCAGCTTAACAGGGGGCTACGAGCAGTACTTC

cdr3_length: 15
clone_size: many
j_call: TRBJ2-1
v_call: TRBV10-3
d_call: .
cdr3_aa: CAITGGSRGYNEQFF
cdr3_nt: TGTGCCATCACCGGGGGGTCAAGGGGGTACAATGAGCAGTTCTTC

cdr3_length: 12
clone_size: many
j_call: TRBJ1-1
v_call: TRBV7-2
d_call: .
cdr3_aa: CASSLVGLGAFF
cdr3_nt: TGTGCCAGCAGCTTAGTCGGGCTCGGAGCTTTCTTT

cdr3_length: 15
clone_size: many
j_call: TRBJ1-2
v_call: TRBV5-1
d_call: .
cdr3_aa: CASSLEANPRGGYTF
cdr3_nt: TGCGCCAGCAGCTTGGAGGCGAACCCTCGGGGTGGCTACACCTTC

cdr3_length: 14
clone_size: many
j_call: TRBJ1-4
v_call: TRBV5-1
d_call: .
cdr3_aa: CASSLAAAKEKLFF
cdr3_nt: TGCGCCAGCAGCTTGGCGGCAGCTAAAGAGAAACTGTTTTTT